This T cell receptor (beta chain) appears in the sequencing data of a study of OX40 agonist ivuxolimab in advanced cancers. Across the whole study: Patients were treated with intravenous ivuxolimab, dosed at 0.01 to 10 mg/kg and infused every 2 weeks. Hepatocellular carcinoma, melanoma, renal cell or head and neck cancer affected the dose-escalation patients.

This clone has only one observation. Its cognate antigen is unknown. Some clones are missing from TCRdb's copy, which holds only in-frame ones; the method was immunoSEQ multiplex PCR. The table has more than 45,000 clones, approximately 87% seen once. V lost 0 bases and J lost 0, with 4 bases in between. Germline V lookup: CDR1 MNHNY, CDR2 SVGAGI (reference sequence). The CDR3 runs to 14 residues. Notes on the study in general: Compared with CD4+, CD8+ T cells on average had more expanded clones.

The sequenced sample was CD4+ or CD8+ T cells sorted from blood, obtained in a trial of the OX40 agonist ivuxolimab. The sequence was collected from an adult with an advanced solid tumor such as melanoma, head and neck, liver or kidney cancer. The V call is TRBV6-6, the J call TRBJ2-3; D ambiguous. The CDR3 nucleotides are TGTGCCAGCAGTTACTCGGAAAGCACAGATACGCAGTATTTT. The encoded protein is CASSYSESTDTQYF.